Included here is one TCR beta chain sequence, with context. Some clones are missing from TCRdb's copy, which holds only in-frame ones; the method was immunoSEQ multiplex PCR. The sample lists 120,000 or so clones; about three quarters were seen once. The data were obtained in a study of blood T cell repertoires in COVID-19. The V and J ends lost 2 bases and 0 bases respectively, with 6 bases between them. Germline V gene sequence: CDR1 SGHRS, CDR2 YFSETQ. This CDR3 is built from 14 residues. The sequenced sample was peripheral blood. This TCR was recovered from a human donor with acute or convalescent COVID-19. The donor label of this sample is uncertain. The chain employs TRBV5-1 and TRBJ1-3; D remains ambiguous. Here the CDR3 reads CASSFGGSGNTIYF. The DNA of the CDR3 is TGCGCCAGCAGCTTTGGCGGCTCTGGAAACACCATATATTTT.